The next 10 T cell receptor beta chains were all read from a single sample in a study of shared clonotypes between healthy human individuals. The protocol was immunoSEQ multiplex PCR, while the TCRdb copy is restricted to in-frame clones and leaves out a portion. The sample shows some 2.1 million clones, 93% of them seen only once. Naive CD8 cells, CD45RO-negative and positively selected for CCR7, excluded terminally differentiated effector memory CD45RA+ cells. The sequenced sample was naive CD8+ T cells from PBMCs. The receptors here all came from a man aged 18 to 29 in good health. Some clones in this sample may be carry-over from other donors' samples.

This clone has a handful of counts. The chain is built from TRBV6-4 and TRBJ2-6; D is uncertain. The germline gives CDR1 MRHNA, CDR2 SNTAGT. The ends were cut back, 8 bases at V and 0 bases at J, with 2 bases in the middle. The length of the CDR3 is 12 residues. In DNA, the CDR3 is TGTGCCAGCTCCTCTGGGGCCAACGTCCTGACTTTC. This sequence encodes CASSSGANVLTF.

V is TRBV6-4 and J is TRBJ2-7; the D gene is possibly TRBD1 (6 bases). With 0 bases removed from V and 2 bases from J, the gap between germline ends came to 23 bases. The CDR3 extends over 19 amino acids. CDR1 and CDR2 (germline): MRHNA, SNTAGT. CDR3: CASSDSGPPRDTKPYEQYF. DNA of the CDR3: TGTGCCAGCAGTGACTCCGGACCGCCCCGGGACACGAAACCCTACGAGCAGTACTTC.

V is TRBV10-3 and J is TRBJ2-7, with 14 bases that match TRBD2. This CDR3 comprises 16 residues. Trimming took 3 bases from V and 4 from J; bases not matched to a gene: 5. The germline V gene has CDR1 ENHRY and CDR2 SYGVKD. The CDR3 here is CAISELGLAGAYEQYF. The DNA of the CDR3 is TGTGCCATCAGTGAACTGGGACTAGCGGGAGCGTACGAGCAGTACTTC.

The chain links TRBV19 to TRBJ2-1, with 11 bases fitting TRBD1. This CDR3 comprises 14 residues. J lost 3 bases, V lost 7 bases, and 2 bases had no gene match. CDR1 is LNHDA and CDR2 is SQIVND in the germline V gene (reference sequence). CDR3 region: CASMGQGDYNEQFF. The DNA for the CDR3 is TGTGCCAGTATGGGACAGGGGGACTACAATGAGCAGTTCTTC.

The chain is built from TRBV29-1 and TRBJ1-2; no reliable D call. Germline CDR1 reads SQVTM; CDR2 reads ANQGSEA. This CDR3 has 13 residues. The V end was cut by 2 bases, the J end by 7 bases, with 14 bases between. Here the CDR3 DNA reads TGCAGCGTTGAACCTACAGAGCAACTTGGCTACACCTTC. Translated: CSVEPTEQLGYTF.

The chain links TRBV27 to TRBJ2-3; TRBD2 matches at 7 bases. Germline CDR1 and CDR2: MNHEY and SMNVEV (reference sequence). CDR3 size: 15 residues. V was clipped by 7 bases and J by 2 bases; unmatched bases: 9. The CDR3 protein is CASTWGGKDTDTQYF. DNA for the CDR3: TGTGCCAGCACCTGGGGGGGGAAAGACACAGATACGCAGTATTTT.

CDR3 DNA: TGTGCCTGGAGCGAACGCCGCAGGGGGTCGTACTATGGCTACACCTTC. It specifies CAWSERRRGSYYGYTF. This rearrangement joins TRBV30 to TRBJ1-2; 7 nucleotides agree with TRBD1. Per germline, CDR1 GTSNPN and CDR2 SVGIG (reference sequence). This CDR3 region has 16 residues. The V segment lost 3 bases and the J segment 3 bases; nucleotides outside the gene matches: 13.

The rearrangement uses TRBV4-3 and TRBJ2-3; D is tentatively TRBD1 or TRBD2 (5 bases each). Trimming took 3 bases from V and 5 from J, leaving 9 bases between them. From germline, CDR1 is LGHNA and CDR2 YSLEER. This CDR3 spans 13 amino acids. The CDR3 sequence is CASSQGVGDTQYF. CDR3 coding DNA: TGCGCCAGCAGCCAGGGGGTTGGAGATACGCAGTATTTT.

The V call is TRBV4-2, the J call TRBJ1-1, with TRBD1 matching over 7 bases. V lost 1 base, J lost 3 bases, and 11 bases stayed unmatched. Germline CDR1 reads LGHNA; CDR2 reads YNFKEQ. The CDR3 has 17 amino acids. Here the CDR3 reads CASSQVGRGMEDTEAFF. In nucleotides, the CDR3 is TGTGCCAGCAGCCAAGTTGGCAGGGGGATGGAGGACACTGAAGCTTTCTTT.

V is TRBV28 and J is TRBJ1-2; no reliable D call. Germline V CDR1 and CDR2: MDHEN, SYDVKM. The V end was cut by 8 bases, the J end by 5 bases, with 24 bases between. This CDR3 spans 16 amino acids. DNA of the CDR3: TGTGCCAGCCGATCGTATTTTTCCCCCCACTATTATGGCTACACCTTC. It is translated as CASRSYFSPHYYGYTF.